This TCR beta chain was identified in a study of OX40 agonist ivuxolimab in advanced cancers. Exclusion of a patient followed from autoimmune disease history or systemic immunosuppression. The protocol was immunoSEQ multiplex PCR, while the TCRdb copy is restricted to in-frame clones and leaves out a portion. The sample includes 100,000 to 120,000 clones, roughly 87% of them seen just once. The CDR3 covers 12 residues. Looked up from germline, CDR1 is SEHNR and CDR2 is FQNEAQ (reference sequence). V dropped 6 bases and J dropped 7 bases, with 10 bases sitting between them. The specimen was CD4+ or CD8+ T cells sorted from blood, collected in a trial of the OX40 agonist ivuxolimab. This sequence originates from an adult with an advanced solid tumor such as melanoma, head and neck, liver or kidney cancer. The chain has TRBV7-9 and TRBJ1-5, with D possibly being TRBD1 (6 bases). The CDR3 DNA reads as TGTGCCAGCAGTCGGGACAACCAGCCCCAGCATTTT. This sequence encodes CASSRDNQPQHF.